What follows are 10 T cell receptor beta chains derived from one specimen sequenced in a study of identifying expanded T cells in peripheral blood. Some clones are missing from TCRdb's copy, which holds only in-frame ones; the method was immunoSEQ multiplex PCR. The repertoire holds roughly 84,000 clones, approximately 90% seen once, with 7% to 7.5% in the top ten. The sample consisted of blood. The receptors stem from a person aged 18 to 70 in good health.

The chain is built from TRBV5-6 and TRBJ2-5; perhaps TRBD2 as D (6 bases). Trimming took 4 bases from V and 1 from J, leaving 17 bases between them. The CDR3 covers 16 residues. Germline V gene sequence: CDR1 SGHDT, CDR2 YYEEEE. The chain's CDR3 is CASSDPVYGGQETQYF. CDR3 DNA sequence: TGTGCCAGCAGCGACCCGGTGTACGGGGGCCAAGAGACCCAGTACTTC.

The rearrangement links TRBV6-6 to TRBJ1-2, with D perhaps matching TRBD1 (5 bases). Per the germline V gene, CDR1 is MNHNY and CDR2 is SVGAGI (reference sequence). The CDR3 sequence is 14 residues long. The V and J ends lost 0 bases and 3 bases respectively, with 8 bases between them. The CDR3 loop is CASSYSGGDYGYTF. The CDR3 nucleotides read TGTGCCAGCAGTTACTCCGGAGGGGACTATGGCTACACCTTC.

The chain couples TRBV7-2 to TRBJ2-1; the match to TRBD2 covers 10 bases. Trimming at V came to 5 bases and at J to 14 bases, leaving 12 bases not matched to a gene. CDR1 and CDR2 from the germline V gene are SGHTA and FQGNSA. The CDR3 is made up of 14 amino acids. This CDR3 reads CASSPGLAAGSEFF. For the CDR3, the DNA is TGTGCCAGCAGCCCTGGACTAGCGGCCGGATCGGAGTTCTTC. The variable domain in full, completed from reference TRBV7-2 and TRBJ2-1, reads GAGVSQSPSNKVTEKGKDVELRCDPISGHTALYWYRQSLGQGLEFLIYFQGNSAPDKSGLPSDRFSAERTGGSVSTLTIQRTQQEDSAVYLCASSPGLAAGSEFFGPGTRLTVL.

The rearrangement joins TRBV5-6 to TRBJ1-1, with 7 bases matching TRBD1. The CDR3 runs to 16 residues. With 0 bases clipped from V and 6 bases from J, the junction kept 11 bases outside the gene matches. Germline lookup yields CDR1 SGHDT and CDR2 YYEEEE. CDR3 sequence reads: CASSLGGDRARAEAFF. The CDR3 DNA sequence: TGTGCCAGCAGCTTGGGTGGCGACAGGGCCCGGGCTGAAGCTTTCTTT. Supplemented by reference TRBV5-6 and TRBJ1-1, the full variable domain reads DAGVTQSPTHLIKTRGQQVTLRCSPKSGHDTVSWYQQALGQGPQFIFQYYEEEERQRGNFPDRFSGHQFPNYSSELNVNALLLGDSALYLCASSLGGDRARAEAFFGQGTRLTVV.

This clone is a singleton in its sample. The gene calls are TRBV7-2 and TRBJ2-7, with 11 bases matching TRBD1. Germline CDR1 SGHTA, CDR2 FQGNSA. V trimming: 5 bases; J trimming: 2 bases; junction bases outside the gene matches: 8. This CDR3 is 16 amino acids long. CDR3 sequence: CASSLQVGQGAYEQYF. DNA for the CDR3: TGTGCCAGCAGCCTCCAGGTGGGACAGGGGGCCTACGAGCAGTACTTC.

The chain uses TRBV6-1 and TRBJ1-5; 10 nucleotides match TRBD1. The CDR3 is 15 amino acids. Germline CDR1 and CDR2: MNHNS and SASEGT. Trimming at V came to 7 bases and at J to 7 bases, leaving 10 bases not matched to a gene. The CDR3 spells CASIRTPGQGQPQHF. The DNA for the CDR3 is TGTGCCAGCATCCGGACCCCGGGACAGGGGCAGCCCCAGCATTTT.

The sample holds a few counts of this clone. This sequence joins TRBV10-2 and TRBJ1-1, with no clear D. The length of the CDR3 is 14 residues. V was shortened by 4 bases and J by 3 bases, with 12 bases between the two germline ends. Per germline, CDR1 WSHSY and CDR2 SAAADI. The CDR3 DNA is TGCGCCAGCAGTGTCTTGGGGTTGGACACTGAAGCTTTCTTT. Translating gives CASSVLGLDTEAFF.

The chain employs TRBV6-5 and TRBJ2-4; 10 nucleotides match TRBD1. Germline values: CDR1 MNHEY, CDR2 SVGAGI. Trimming took 5 bases from V and 7 from J; bases not matched to a gene: 5. CDR3 length: 14 amino acids. The CDR3 DNA is TGTGCCAGCAGTCAACCGGGACAGGGGAACATTCAGTACTTC. It codes for CASSQPGQGNIQYF.

This clone came up once. The chain uses TRBV7-6 and TRBJ1-2; D remains ambiguous. CDR3 length: 14 amino acids. V was trimmed by 5 bases and J by 7 bases, leaving 17 bases between them. CDR1 is SGHVS, CDR2 FNYEAQ, per germline. The CDR3 DNA sequence: TGTGCCAGCAGCGATTCATTGGGCGGTTTTGGCTACACCTTC. Its protein is CASSDSLGGFGYTF.

This chain links TRBV10-2 with TRBJ1-2, with D tentatively TRBD1 (5 bases). V was trimmed by 0 bases and J by 1 base, leaving 12 bases between them. From germline, CDR1 is WSHSY and CDR2 SAAADI. The CDR3 has 16 amino acids. CDR3 DNA sequence: TGCGCCAGCAGTGAGTCGCTCGGGGGGATTAACTATGGCTACACCTTC. Amino acids: CASSESLGGINYGYTF.